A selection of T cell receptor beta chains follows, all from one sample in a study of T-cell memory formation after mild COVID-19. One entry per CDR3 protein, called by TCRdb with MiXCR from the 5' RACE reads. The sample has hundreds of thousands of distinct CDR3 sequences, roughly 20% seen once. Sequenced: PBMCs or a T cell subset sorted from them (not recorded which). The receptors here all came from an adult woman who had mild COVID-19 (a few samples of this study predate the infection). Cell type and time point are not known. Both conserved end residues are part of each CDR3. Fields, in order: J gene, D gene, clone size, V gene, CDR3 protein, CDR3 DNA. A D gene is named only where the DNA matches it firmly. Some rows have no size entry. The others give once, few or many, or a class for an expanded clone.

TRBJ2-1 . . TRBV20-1 CSARGGAAYNEQFF TGCAGTGCTAGGGGGGGAGCGGCCTACAATGAGCAGTTCTTC
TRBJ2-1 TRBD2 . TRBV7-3 CASSLTPPSWTSGAYNEQFF TGTGCCAGCAGCTTAACCCCCCCGTCGTGGACTAGCGGCGCCTACAATGAGCAGTTCTTC
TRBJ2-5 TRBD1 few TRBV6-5 CASSAGGLGTQYF TGTGCCAGCAGTGCAGGGGGCTTGGGGACCCAGTACTTC
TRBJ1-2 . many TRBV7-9 CASSLGQAWGYTF TGTGCCAGCAGCTTGGGCCAGGCTTGGGGCTACACCTTC
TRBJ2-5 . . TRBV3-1 CASSQDSGELETQYF TGTGCCAGCAGCCAAGACTCGGGGGAGTTGGAGACCCAGTACTTC
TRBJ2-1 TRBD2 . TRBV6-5 CASSHTSGGAHPEEQFF TGTGCCAGCAGTCATACTAGCGGGGGGGCCCACCCGGAGGAGCAGTTCTTC
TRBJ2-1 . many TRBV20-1 CSGTGTDNEQFF TGCAGCGGTACCGGGACCGACAATGAGCAGTTCTTC
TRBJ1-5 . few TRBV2 CASSGQLNQPQHF TGTGCCAGCAGTGGCCAGTTAAATCAGCCCCAGCATTTT
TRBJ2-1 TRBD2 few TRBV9 CASSVDGTTYNEQFF TGTGCCAGCAGCGTAGACGGGACTACTTACAATGAGCAGTTCTTC
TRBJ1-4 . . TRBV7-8 CASSLAPATNEKLFF TGTGCCAGCAGCTTAGCTCCTGCAACTAATGAAAAACTGTTTTTT
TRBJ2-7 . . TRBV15 CATSLLLTSYEQYF TGTGCCACCAGCCTCCTCTTAACCTCCTACGAGCAGTACTTC
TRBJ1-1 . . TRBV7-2 CASSLEALEAFF TGTGCCAGCAGCTTAGAGGCACTTGAAGCTTTCTTT
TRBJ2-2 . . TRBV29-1 CSVGWQGNTGELFF TGCAGCGTTGGTTGGCAGGGGAACACCGGGGAGCTGTTTTTT
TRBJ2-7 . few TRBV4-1 CASSQELNEQYF TGCGCCAGCAGCCAAGAACTTAACGAGCAGTACTTC
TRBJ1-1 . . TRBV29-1 CSVVEGTWAFF TGCAGCGTTGTGGAGGGCACATGGGCTTTCTTT
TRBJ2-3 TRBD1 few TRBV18 CASSLTGTGGTDTQYF TGTGCCAGCTCATTAACCGGGACAGGGGGGACAGATACGCAGTATTTT
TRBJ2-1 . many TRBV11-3 CASSPSGDLYNEQFF TGTGCCAGCAGCCCGTCGGGGGATCTCTACAATGAGCAGTTCTTC
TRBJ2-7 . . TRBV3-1 CASSQGIEGAYEQYF TGTGCCAGCAGCCAAGGAATCGAGGGGGCCTACGAGCAGTACTTC
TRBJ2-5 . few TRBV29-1 CSAESGGETQYF TGCAGCGCCGAGAGTGGAGGGGAGACCCAGTACTTC
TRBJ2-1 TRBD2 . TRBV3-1 CASSHTSGTPEQFF TGTGCCAGCAGCCACACTAGCGGCACCCCTGAGCAGTTCTTC
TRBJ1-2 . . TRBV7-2 CASSPPWDSNYGYTF TGTGCCAGCAGCCCACCCTGGGACTCGAACTATGGCTACACCTTC
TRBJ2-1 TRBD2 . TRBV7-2 CASSSSRGLAGGLQFF TGTGCCAGCAGCTCTTCCCGGGGACTAGCGGGAGGCCTGCAGTTCTTC
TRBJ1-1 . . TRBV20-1 CSAMLGQQGVVGVTEAFF TGCAGTGCTATGCTGGGGCAACAGGGTGTCGTCGGTGTCACTGAAGCTTTCTTT
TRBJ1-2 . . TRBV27 CASSPYGWGQTLLSDTNYGYTF TGTGCCAGCAGTCCATACGGCTGGGGGCAGACCTTGCTCTCCGACACTAACTATGGCTACACCTTC
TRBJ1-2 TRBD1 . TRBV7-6 CASSPSWDSYGYTF TGTGCCAGCAGTCCCTCTTGGGACAGCTATGGCTACACCTTC
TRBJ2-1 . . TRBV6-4 CASSVDPGSSYNEQFF TGTGCCAGCAGTGTAGATCCCGGGAGCTCCTACAATGAGCAGTTCTTC
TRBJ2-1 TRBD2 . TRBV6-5 CASTREGPGNEQFF TGTGCCAGCACGCGGGAGGGCCCGGGCAATGAGCAGTTCTTC
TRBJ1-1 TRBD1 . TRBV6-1 CASRGQGARSAEAFF TGTGCCAGCAGGGGACAGGGGGCCAGGTCGGCTGAAGCTTTCTTT
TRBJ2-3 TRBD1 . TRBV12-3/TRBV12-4 CASSSWTGSNTDTQYF TGTGCCAGCAGTTCGTGGACAGGATCGAATACAGATACGCAGTATTTT
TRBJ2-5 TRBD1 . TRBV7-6 CASSPWTGTQETQYF TGTGCCAGCAGCCCGTGGACAGGGACACAAGAGACCCAGTACTTC
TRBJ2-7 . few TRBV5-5 CASSPGQTRAYEQYF TGTGCCAGCAGCCCGGGACAGACTAGGGCCTACGAGCAGTACTTC
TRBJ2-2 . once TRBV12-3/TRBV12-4 CASSLSGGTGELFF TGTGCCAGCAGTTTATCCGGTGGCACCGGGGAGCTGTTTTTT
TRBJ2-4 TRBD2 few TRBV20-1 CSAREGGLAGKNIQYF TGCAGTGCTAGAGAAGGTGGACTAGCGGGGAAAAACATTCAGTACTTC
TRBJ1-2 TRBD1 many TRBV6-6 CASSPTGQAYGYTF TGTGCCAGCAGCCCGACCGGACAGGCCTATGGCTACACCTTC
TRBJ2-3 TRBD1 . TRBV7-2 CASSLTGGLDTQYF TGTGCCAGCAGCTTAACAGGGGGCTTAGATACGCAGTATTTT
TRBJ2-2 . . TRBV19 CASSIGRAAGELFF TGTGCCAGTAGTATTGGCAGGGCCGCCGGGGAGCTGTTTTTT
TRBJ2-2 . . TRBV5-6 CASSLGEGNTGELFF TGTGCCAGCAGCTTGGGAGAGGGCAACACCGGGGAGCTGTTTTTT
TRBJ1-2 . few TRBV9 CASSQRGAGNVEGYTF TGTGCCAGCAGCCAAAGAGGGGCAGGGAACGTGGAGGGCTACACCTTC
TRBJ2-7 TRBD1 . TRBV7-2 CASSPRTGSEQYF TGTGCCAGCAGCCCGCGGACAGGGAGCGAGCAGTACTTC
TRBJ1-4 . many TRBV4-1 CASSRGGANEKLFF TGCGCCAGCAGCCGGGGGGGTGCGAATGAAAAACTGTTTTTT
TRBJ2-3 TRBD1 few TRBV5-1 CASSPRGRIPDTQYF TGCGCCAGCAGTCCGAGGGGGCGCATCCCAGATACGCAGTATTTT
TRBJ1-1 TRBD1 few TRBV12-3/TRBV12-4 CASSTRGGHDGAFF TGTGCCAGCAGCACCAGAGGGGGCCACGACGGTGCTTTCTTT
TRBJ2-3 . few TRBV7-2 CASSSGTIGGDTQYF TGTGCCAGCAGCTCCGGGACAATTGGTGGCGATACGCAGTATTTT
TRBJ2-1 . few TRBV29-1 CSVEGPQHRGNNEQFF TGCAGCGTTGAAGGTCCCCAGCATAGGGGAAACAATGAGCAGTTCTTC
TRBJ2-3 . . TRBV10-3 CAISAGRSDTQYF TGTGCCATCAGTGCCGGCAGATCAGATACGCAGTATTTT
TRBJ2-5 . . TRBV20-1 CSVRKGGETQYF TGCAGTGTACGGAAGGGGGGAGAGACCCAGTACTTC
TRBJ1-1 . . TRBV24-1 CATSEPTGFRAFF TGTGCCACCAGTGAGCCTACAGGGTTTCGGGCTTTCTTT
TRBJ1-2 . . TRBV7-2 CASSPYTKGGYTF TGTGCCAGCAGCCCCTATACGAAGGGTGGCTACACCTTC
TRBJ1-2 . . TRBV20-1 CSARKQQPNYGYTF TGCAGTGCTAGAAAACAGCAACCTAACTATGGCTACACCTTC
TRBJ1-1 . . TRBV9 CASSHSANTEAFF TGTGCCAGCAGCCACTCCGCGAACACTGAAGCTTTCTTT
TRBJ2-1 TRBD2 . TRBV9 CASSELAGGYNEQFF TGTGCCAGCAGCGAACTAGCGGGAGGGTACAATGAGCAGTTCTTC
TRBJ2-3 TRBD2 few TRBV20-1 CSARRAAGLAGVGQYF TGCAGTGCTAGACGAGCTGCGGGACTAGCGGGAGTTGGGCAGTATTTT
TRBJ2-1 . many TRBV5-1 CASSLVGTYNEQFF TGCGCCAGCAGCTTGGTAGGGACCTACAATGAGCAGTTCTTC
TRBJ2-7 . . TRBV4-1 CASSQEGSGSYEQYF TGCGCCAGCAGCCAAGAAGGTAGCGGTAGCTACGAGCAGTACTTC